Listed below are T cell receptor beta chains from one sample, sequenced in a study of human thymus T cells. The protocol was immunoSEQ multiplex PCR, while the TCRdb copy is restricted to in-frame clones and leaves out a portion. The sample consists of roughly 130,000 clones, 90% to 95% of them appearing once. The sample was thymus tissue. The receptors shown here come from a boy under three years old with a congenital heart defect but otherwise immunologically healthy. The CDR3 runs from the conserved cysteine through the conserved F or W. The D gene is left open where the match is weak. Not every row has a clone size; where given, it reads once, few, many or a size class.

j_gene: TRBJ2-2; d_gene: -; v_gene: TRBV11-2; abundance: -; CDR3aa: CASSPEGTGELFF; CDR3nt: TGTGCCAGCAGCCCCGAGGGGACCGGGGAGCTGTTTTTT
j_gene: TRBJ2-3; d_gene: TRBD1; v_gene: TRBV11-2; abundance: -; CDR3aa: CASSQSGTGVEDTQYF; CDR3nt: TGTGCCAGCAGTCAATCTGGGACAGGGGTGGAAGATACGCAGTATTTT
j_gene: TRBJ1-1; d_gene: -; v_gene: TRBV2; abundance: few; CDR3aa: CASQGNTEAFF; CDR3nt: TGTGCCAGTCAGGGTAACACTGAAGCTTTCTTT
j_gene: TRBJ2-3; d_gene: TRBD2; v_gene: TRBV14; abundance: -; CDR3aa: CASSQVLAGVEDTQYF; CDR3nt: TGTGCCAGCAGCCAAGTACTAGCGGGGGTTGAAGATACGCAGTATTTT
j_gene: TRBJ1-5; d_gene: -; v_gene: TRBV10-2; abundance: -; CDR3aa: CATYFRGYQPQHF; CDR3nt: TGCGCCACCTATTTCCGGGGGTATCAGCCCCAGCATTTT
j_gene: TRBJ2-3; d_gene: TRBD1; v_gene: TRBV4-1; abundance: -; CDR3aa: CASSQAPGQGITDTQYF; CDR3nt: TGCGCCAGCAGCCAAGCCCCGGGACAGGGTATCACAGATACGCAGTATTTT
j_gene: TRBJ2-1; d_gene: -; v_gene: TRBV5-8; abundance: -; CDR3aa: CASSSGAPPYNEQFF; CDR3nt: TGTGCCAGCAGCTCAGGGGCGCCCCCCTACAATGAGCAGTTCTTC
j_gene: TRBJ2-3; d_gene: -; v_gene: TRBV27; abundance: -; CDR3aa: CASSLSSAPRYTDTQYF; CDR3nt: TGTGCCAGCAGTTTATCGTCCGCTCCACGTTACACAGATACGCAGTATTTT
j_gene: TRBJ2-1; d_gene: -; v_gene: TRBV6-5; abundance: -; CDR3aa: CASHGEGAYNEQFF; CDR3nt: TGTGCCAGCCACGGCGAAGGGGCTTACAATGAGCAGTTCTTC
j_gene: TRBJ1-5; d_gene: -; v_gene: TRBV28; abundance: -; CDR3aa: CASSPRSPNQPQHF; CDR3nt: TGTGCCAGTTCCCCTCGGAGTCCCAATCAGCCCCAGCATTTT
j_gene: TRBJ2-1; d_gene: TRBD2; v_gene: TRBV2; abundance: -; CDR3aa: CASSPSSGGNPSLYNEQFF; CDR3nt: TGTGCCAGCAGCCCTTCTAGCGGGGGTAACCCCTCCCTTTACAATGAGCAGTTCTTC
j_gene: TRBJ1-2; d_gene: -; v_gene: TRBV30; abundance: -; CDR3aa: CAWSGTSDGYTF; CDR3nt: TGTGCCTGGAGTGGCACCAGCGATGGCTACACCTTC
j_gene: TRBJ1-2; d_gene: TRBD1; v_gene: TRBV11-2; abundance: -; CDR3aa: CASSLGGTGYGYTF; CDR3nt: TGTGCCAGCAGCTTAGGAGGGACAGGGTATGGCTACACCTTC
j_gene: TRBJ2-5; d_gene: TRBD2; v_gene: TRBV27; abundance: -; CDR3aa: CASSLVVGGQETQYF; CDR3nt: TGTGCCAGCAGTTTAGTTGTGGGAGGGCAAGAGACCCAGTACTTC
j_gene: TRBJ2-1; d_gene: -; v_gene: TRBV4-3; abundance: once; CDR3aa: CASSQELVPYNEQFF; CDR3nt: TGCGCCAGCAGCCAAGAACTAGTTCCCTACAATGAGCAGTTCTTC
j_gene: TRBJ1-3; d_gene: -; v_gene: TRBV5-6; abundance: -; CDR3aa: CASSLAGPGNTIYF; CDR3nt: TGTGCCAGCAGCTTGGCCGGGCCTGGAAACACCATATATTTT
j_gene: TRBJ1-2; d_gene: -; v_gene: TRBV28; abundance: -; CDR3aa: CASSFHRGETGFYGYTF; CDR3nt: TGTGCCAGCAGTTTTCACCGAGGCGAGACAGGCTTCTATGGCTACACCTTC
j_gene: TRBJ2-1; d_gene: TRBD1; v_gene: TRBV7-9; abundance: -; CDR3aa: CASSPRQGFSYNEQFF; CDR3nt: TGTGCCAGCAGCCCCCGACAGGGCTTCTCCTACAATGAGCAGTTCTTC
j_gene: TRBJ2-4; d_gene: TRBD1; v_gene: TRBV6-1; abundance: -; CDR3aa: CASSGGQGVGNIQYF; CDR3nt: TGTGCCAGCAGTGGGGGGCAGGGGGTCGGGAACATTCAGTACTTC
j_gene: TRBJ2-3; d_gene: TRBD2; v_gene: TRBV7-8; abundance: -; CDR3aa: CASSLQGLAGTTDTQYF; CDR3nt: TGTGCCAGCAGCTTACAGGGTCTAGCGGGAACCACAGATACGCAGTATTTT
j_gene: TRBJ1-1; d_gene: -; v_gene: TRBV7-2; abundance: -; CDR3aa: CASSLRSMMNTEAFF; CDR3nt: TGTGCCAGCAGCTTAAGGTCCATGATGAACACTGAAGCTTTCTTT
j_gene: TRBJ1-2; d_gene: -; v_gene: TRBV7-9; abundance: -; CDR3aa: CASSLRKIETGYTF; CDR3nt: TGTGCCAGCAGCTTACGCAAGATCGAGACAGGCTACACCTTC
j_gene: TRBJ2-6; d_gene: -; v_gene: TRBV21-1; abundance: -; CDR3aa: CASKPGETGANVLTF; CDR3nt: TGTGCCAGCAAGCCAGGGGAGACTGGGGCCAACGTCCTGACTTTC
j_gene: TRBJ2-7; d_gene: TRBD1; v_gene: TRBV5-6; abundance: -; CDR3aa: CASSLVGVQGISTYEQYF; CDR3nt: TGTGCCAGCAGCTTGGTGGGGGTACAGGGGATTAGCACCTACGAGCAGTACTTC
j_gene: TRBJ1-1; d_gene: -; v_gene: TRBV2; abundance: few; CDR3aa: CALTYEGGNTEAFF; CDR3nt: TGTGCCCTTACGTACGAGGGAGGAAACACTGAAGCTTTCTTT
j_gene: TRBJ2-1; d_gene: TRBD2; v_gene: TRBV7-2; abundance: -; CDR3aa: CASSLRPLAGGSNEQFF; CDR3nt: TGTGCCAGCAGCTTAAGGCCTCTGGCGGGAGGCAGTAATGAGCAGTTCTTC
j_gene: TRBJ2-1; d_gene: -; v_gene: TRBV4-3; abundance: -; CDR3aa: CASSQVGDSTNNEQFF; CDR3nt: TGCGCCAGCAGCCAAGTTGGCGACAGCACGAACAATGAGCAGTTCTTC
j_gene: TRBJ2-2; d_gene: TRBD2; v_gene: TRBV7-9; abundance: -; CDR3aa: CASSLASSGGADTGELFF; CDR3nt: TGTGCCAGCAGCTTAGCCAGTAGCGGGGGGGCCGACACCGGGGAGCTGTTTTTT